Presented here are 10 T cell receptor beta chains from one specimen sequenced in a study of T cell repertoires in cytomegalovirus infection. TCRdb passed the reads through MiXCR, listing each CDR3 protein once. The sample holds approximately 180,000 distinct CDR3 sequences; approximately 9.7% are singletons and the top ten take approximately 4.3%. The sequenced sample was PBMCs. The receptors derive from a human donor in good health (CMV status not recorded). Some clones in this sample may be carry-over from other donors' samples.

The V gene is TRBV2, the J gene TRBJ1-6, with 7 positions matching TRBD1. This CDR3 contains 13 residues. Per the germline V gene, CDR1 is SNHLY and CDR2 is FYNNEI. Trimming cost V 11 bases and J 9 bases; bases outside gene matches: 10. The chain's CDR3 is CAGRQGRISPLHF. The CDR3, as DNA: TGTGCCGGAAGACAGGGAAGGATTTCACCCCTCCACTTT.

This clonotype occurred many times. The CDR3 loop is CAISDPMDRGNTEAFF. For the CDR3, the DNA is TGTGCCATCAGTGACCCTATGGACAGGGGAAACACTGAAGCTTTCTTT. The genes are TRBV10-3 and TRBJ1-1; 9 bases map to TRBD1. V was pared by 3 bases and J by 2 bases, with 7 bases of the junction left unmatched. Looked up from germline, CDR1 is ENHRY and CDR2 is SYGVKD. The CDR3 spans 16 residues.

This clonotype occurred many times. The V call is TRBV7-2, the J call TRBJ2-3; D uncertain. The CDR3 covers 15 residues. Trimming left V 5 bases short and J 1 base short, with 13 bases between. Looked up from germline, CDR1 is SGHTA and CDR2 is FQGNSA. The CDR3 sequence is CASSPVGSRTDTQYF. In DNA form, the CDR3 reads TGTGCCAGCAGCCCCGTCGGGTCCCGCACAGATACGCAGTATTTT.

This clonotype came up many times. V usage is TRBV7-2 and J usage is TRBJ1-1; 8 nucleotides align to TRBD1. Trimming removed 1 base from V and 3 bases from J; junction bases left unmatched: 4. Germline CDR1 is SGHTA and CDR2 is FQGNSA. This CDR3 is built from 15 residues. The CDR3 DNA follows: TGTGCCAGCAGCTTAGACCCAGGGGGCTACACTGAAGCTTTCTTT. Protein product: CASSLDPGGYTEAFF.

The rearrangement joins TRBV15 to TRBJ1-5, with a weak D call TRBD1 (5 bases). CDR3 size: 13 residues. V was pared by 1 base and J by 8 bases, with 9 bases between. Per germline, CDR1 LNHNV and CDR2 YYDKDF (reference sequence). The CDR3 spells CATSRVIGEPQHF. The CDR3 region has the DNA TGTGCCACCAGCAGAGTCATAGGGGAGCCCCAGCATTTT.

This clonotype was seen at least ten times. The chain is built from TRBV6-6 and TRBJ1-5; D might be TRBD1 (6 bases). The CDR3 totals 20 residues. V lost 4 bases and J 0 bases, leaving 25 bases between the germline ends. CDR1 is MNHNY and CDR2 is SVGAGI in the germline V gene (reference sequence). The CDR3 DNA reads as TGTGCCAGCAGTTTACCGAGTCAGGGGAACAGGGTGTTTAGCAATCAGCCCCAGCATTTT. Amino acid sequence: CASSLPSQGNRVFSNQPQHF.

This clonotype was observed at least ten times. The V and J genes are TRBV7-9 and TRBJ2-3; 14 bases fit TRBD2. CDR3 size: 18 residues. Germline V gene sequence: CDR1 SEHNR, CDR2 FQNEAQ (reference sequence). V shed 1 base and J 5 bases; nucleotides not matched to a gene: 8. This CDR3 reads CASSLGGLAGGGKDTQYF. The CDR3 DNA is TGTGCCAGCAGCTTAGGAGGACTAGCGGGAGGAGGAAAAGATACGCAGTATTTT.

This clonotype has ten or more counts. The chain carries TRBV7-8 and TRBJ2-7; D is possibly TRBD1 (5 bases). Germline CDR1 reads SGHVS; CDR2 reads FQNEAQ. V gave up 5 bases and J gave up 2 bases, with 7 bases separating them. The CDR3 sequence is 12 residues long. The CDR3: CASSQGAYEQYF. As DNA, the CDR3 is TGTGCCAGCAGCCAAGGGGCCTACGAGCAGTACTTC.

V is TRBV20-1 and J is TRBJ1-6; the D gene is possibly TRBD1 (6 bases). Germline V gives CDR1 DFQATT, CDR2 SNEGSKA (reference sequence). V was shortened by 6 bases and J by 11 bases, with 14 bases between the two germline ends. This CDR3 has 12 residues. In DNA, the CDR3 is TGCAGTGCCCACCGGGACACCGCACCCCTCCACTTT. As protein: CSAHRDTAPLHF.

This clonotype was seen many times. The chain links TRBV7-2 to TRBJ1-3; 7 bases match TRBD1. CDR3 length: 14 amino acids. V shed 3 bases, J shed 4 bases, and the junction held 3 bases outside the gene matches. Germline V gene data show CDR1 as SGHTA and CDR2 as FQGNSA. The CDR3 region is CASSFRGYGNTIYF. CDR3 DNA sequence: TGTGCCAGCAGCTTCAGGGGGTACGGAAACACCATATATTTT.